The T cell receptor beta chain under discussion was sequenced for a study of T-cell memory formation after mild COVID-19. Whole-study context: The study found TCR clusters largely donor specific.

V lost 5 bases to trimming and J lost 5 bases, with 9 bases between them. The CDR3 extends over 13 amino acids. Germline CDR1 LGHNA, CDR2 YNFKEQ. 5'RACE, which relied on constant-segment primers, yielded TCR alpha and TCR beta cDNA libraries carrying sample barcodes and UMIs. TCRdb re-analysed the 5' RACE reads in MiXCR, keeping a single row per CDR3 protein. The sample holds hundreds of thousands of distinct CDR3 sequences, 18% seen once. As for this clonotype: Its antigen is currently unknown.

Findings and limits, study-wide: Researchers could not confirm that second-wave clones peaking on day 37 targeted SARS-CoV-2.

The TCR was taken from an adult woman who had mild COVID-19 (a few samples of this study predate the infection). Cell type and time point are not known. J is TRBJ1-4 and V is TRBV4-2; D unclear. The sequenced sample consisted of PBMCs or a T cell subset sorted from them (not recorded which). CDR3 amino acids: CASSRDQNEKLFF. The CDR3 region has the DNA TGTGCCAGCAGCAGAGACCAGAATGAAAAACTGTTTTTT.